The rows below give T cell receptor beta chains drawn from one sample of a study of blood T cell repertoires in COVID-19. The method was immunoSEQ multiplex PCR; TCRdb's version includes in-frame clones alone and lacks a portion of them. The table includes approximately 80,000 clones, about 85% detected once. The sequencing sample was made of peripheral blood. Source of these receptors: a woman of 80 years or more with COVID-19, enrolled during active disease. Each CDR3 is given with its conserved first and last residue. D genes are given only for firm matches. Rows may omit the clone size; those that give it use once, few, many or a size class.

V gene: TRBV7-2
J gene: TRBJ2-2
D gene: .
CDR3 length: 14
clone size: .
CDR3 protein: CASSLVAGTGELFF
CDR3 DNA: TGTGCCAGCAGCTTAGTGGCAGGTACCGGGGAGCTGTTTTTT

V gene: TRBV5-1
J gene: TRBJ1-6
D gene: TRBD1
CDR3 length: 16
clone size: .
CDR3 protein: CASSLLTGGGNSPLHF
CDR3 DNA: TGCGCCAGCAGCTTGTTGACAGGGGGAGGGAATTCACCCCTCCACTTT

V gene: TRBV27
J gene: TRBJ2-7
D gene: TRBD1
CDR3 length: 12
clone size: .
CDR3 protein: CASSRQGYEQYF
CDR3 DNA: TGTGCCAGCAGCCGACAGGGCTACGAGCAGTACTTC

V gene: TRBV18
J gene: TRBJ2-5
D gene: .
CDR3 length: 14
clone size: once
CDR3 protein: CASSHNMYQETQYF
CDR3 DNA: TGTGCCAGCTCACACAACATGTACCAAGAGACCCAGTACTTC

V gene: TRBV7-8
J gene: TRBJ2-3
D gene: TRBD2
CDR3 length: 18
clone size: .
CDR3 protein: CASSREVAGGHFTDTQYF
CDR3 DNA: TGTGCCAGCAGCCGAGAGGTAGCGGGGGGGCATTTTACAGATACGCAGTATTTT

V gene: TRBV30
J gene: TRBJ2-7
D gene: TRBD1
CDR3 length: 12
clone size: .
CDR3 protein: CAWSTGAGEQYF
CDR3 DNA: TGTGCCTGGAGTACAGGGGCCGGTGAGCAGTACTTC

V gene: TRBV2
J gene: TRBJ2-5
D gene: .
CDR3 length: 15
clone size: .
CDR3 protein: CASSAIVGRQETQYF
CDR3 DNA: TGTGCCAGCAGTGCTATCGTGGGCCGACAAGAGACCCAGTACTTC

V gene: TRBV6-5
J gene: TRBJ1-3
D gene: TRBD1
CDR3 length: 16
clone size: .
CDR3 protein: CASSSTGGGTGNTIYF
CDR3 DNA: TGTGCCAGCAGTTCCACAGGGGGAGGCACTGGAAACACCATATATTTT

V gene: TRBV27
J gene: TRBJ2-7
D gene: TRBD1
CDR3 length: 15
clone size: .
CDR3 protein: CASSARTGGSYEQYF
CDR3 DNA: TGTGCCAGCAGTGCGAGGACAGGGGGCTCCTACGAGCAGTACTTC

V gene: TRBV7-2
J gene: TRBJ2-5
D gene: .
CDR3 length: 14
clone size: .
CDR3 protein: CASSPGSTKETQYF
CDR3 DNA: TGTGCCAGCAGCCCTGGGTCAACTAAAGAGACCCAGTACTTC

V gene: TRBV10-3
J gene: TRBJ2-7
D gene: TRBD1
CDR3 length: 12
clone size: few
CDR3 protein: CATREDRYEQYF
CDR3 DNA: TGTGCCACCCGAGAGGACAGGTACGAGCAGTACTTC

V gene: TRBV5-1
J gene: TRBJ1-1
D gene: TRBD1
CDR3 length: 13
clone size: .
CDR3 protein: CASSWQGATEAFF
CDR3 DNA: TGCGCCAGCAGTTGGCAGGGGGCGACTGAAGCTTTCTTT

V gene: TRBV27
J gene: TRBJ2-1
D gene: TRBD2
CDR3 length: 16
clone size: .
CDR3 protein: CASSLGAAGGINEQFF
CDR3 DNA: TGTGCCAGCAGTTTAGGGGCGGCGGGAGGGATCAATGAGCAGTTCTTC

V gene: TRBV10-2
J gene: TRBJ2-5
D gene: .
CDR3 length: 16
clone size: .
CDR3 protein: CASRPLAGRGQETQYF
CDR3 DNA: TGCGCCAGCAGACCCCTGGCTGGGAGGGGGCAAGAGACCCAGTACTTC

V gene: TRBV18
J gene: TRBJ2-1
D gene: .
CDR3 length: 16
clone size: .
CDR3 protein: CASSPWEDKPYNEQFF
CDR3 DNA: TGTGCCAGCTCACCGTGGGAGGACAAGCCCTACAATGAGCAGTTCTTC

V gene: TRBV11-2
J gene: TRBJ2-2
D gene: .
CDR3 length: 13
clone size: .
CDR3 protein: CASSSTETGELFF
CDR3 DNA: TGTGCCAGCAGCAGCACAGAGACCGGGGAGCTGTTTTTT

V gene: TRBV6-1
J gene: TRBJ1-2
D gene: .
CDR3 length: 15
clone size: .
CDR3 protein: CASSESRASYYGYTF
CDR3 DNA: TGTGCCAGCAGTGAATCCAGGGCTTCGTACTATGGCTACACCTTC

V gene: TRBV7-2
J gene: TRBJ2-2
D gene: .
CDR3 length: 14
clone size: few
CDR3 protein: CASSTQRNTGELFF
CDR3 DNA: TGTGCCAGCAGCACACAGAGAAACACCGGGGAGCTGTTTTTT

V gene: TRBV7-3
J gene: TRBJ2-1
D gene: TRBD2
CDR3 length: 15
clone size: .
CDR3 protein: CASSLLAGGFDEQFF
CDR3 DNA: TGTGCCAGCAGCTTACTAGCGGGAGGGTTTGATGAGCAGTTCTTC

V gene: TRBV27
J gene: TRBJ2-5
D gene: .
CDR3 length: 15
clone size: few
CDR3 protein: CASSFSRGYQETQYF
CDR3 DNA: TGTGCCAGCAGCTTTAGTCGGGGATACCAAGAGACCCAGTACTTC

V gene: TRBV2
J gene: TRBJ2-5
D gene: TRBD1
CDR3 length: 14
clone size: .
CDR3 protein: CASSPGTAQETQYF
CDR3 DNA: TGTGCCAGCAGTCCCGGGACAGCACAAGAGACCCAGTACTTC

V gene: TRBV14
J gene: TRBJ1-1
D gene: .
CDR3 length: 14
clone size: .
CDR3 protein: CASSNELVNTEAFF
CDR3 DNA: TGTGCCAGCAGCAACGAACTGGTGAACACTGAAGCTTTCTTT

V gene: TRBV9
J gene: TRBJ2-1
D gene: TRBD2
CDR3 length: 16
clone size: .
CDR3 protein: CASSPRLAGGTNEQFF
CDR3 DNA: TGTGCCAGCAGCCCACGACTAGCGGGGGGCACCAATGAGCAGTTCTTC

V gene: TRBV11-2
J gene: TRBJ2-7
D gene: .
CDR3 length: 15
clone size: .
CDR3 protein: CASSLAAGPSYEQYF
CDR3 DNA: TGTGCCAGCAGCTTAGCGGCGGGGCCCTCCTACGAGCAGTACTTC

V gene: TRBV12-3/TRBV12-4
J gene: TRBJ2-1
D gene: .
CDR3 length: 13
clone size: .
CDR3 protein: CASSLTASGEQFF
CDR3 DNA: TGTGCCAGCAGTTTGACAGCCAGTGGTGAGCAGTTCTTC

V gene: TRBV5-4
J gene: TRBJ1-1
D gene: TRBD1
CDR3 length: 15
clone size: .
CDR3 protein: CASSPGQGKNTEAFF
CDR3 DNA: TGTGCCAGCAGCCCCGGACAGGGGAAGAACACTGAAGCTTTCTTT

V gene: TRBV10-3
J gene: TRBJ1-6
D gene: .
CDR3 length: 14
clone size: .
CDR3 protein: CAISPEPGNSPLHF
CDR3 DNA: TGTGCCATCAGTCCGGAGCCTGGGAATTCACCCCTCCACTTT

V gene: TRBV5-1
J gene: TRBJ1-1
D gene: TRBD1
CDR3 length: 14
clone size: few
CDR3 protein: CASSPGQGTAEAFF
CDR3 DNA: TGCGCCAGCAGCCCGGGACAGGGTACGGCTGAAGCTTTCTTT

V gene: TRBV19
J gene: TRBJ2-7
D gene: TRBD2
CDR3 length: 17
clone size: .
CDR3 protein: CASSISGSIAGNYEQYF
CDR3 DNA: TGTGCCAGTAGTATATCCGGTTCGATAGCGGGGAATTACGAGCAGTACTTC

V gene: TRBV9
J gene: TRBJ2-1
D gene: .
CDR3 length: 12
clone size: once
CDR3 protein: CASKAANNEQFF
CDR3 DNA: TGTGCCAGCAAAGCGGCCAACAATGAGCAGTTCTTC

V gene: TRBV10-3
J gene: TRBJ1-2
D gene: .
CDR3 length: 13
clone size: .
CDR3 protein: CAISTELNYGYTF
CDR3 DNA: TGTGCCATCAGTACAGAGCTCAACTATGGCTACACCTTC

V gene: TRBV18
J gene: TRBJ1-6
D gene: TRBD1
CDR3 length: 15
clone size: .
CDR3 protein: CASSQAGTGSSPLHF
CDR3 DNA: TGTGCCAGCTCACAAGCCGGGACAGGGTCCTCACCCCTCCACTTT

V gene: TRBV7-2
J gene: TRBJ2-2
D gene: TRBD2
CDR3 length: 19
clone size: once
CDR3 protein: CASSLGSSGGHLVTGELFF
CDR3 DNA: TGTGCCAGCAGCTTAGGATCTAGCGGGGGCCACCTTGTCACCGGGGAGCTGTTTTTT

V gene: TRBV5-4
J gene: TRBJ1-1
D gene: .
CDR3 length: 13
clone size: .
CDR3 protein: CASSLVGGSEAFF
CDR3 DNA: TGTGCCAGCAGCTTGGTTGGGGGCAGTGAAGCTTTCTTT

V gene: TRBV6-5
J gene: TRBJ2-2
D gene: .
CDR3 length: 15
clone size: once
CDR3 protein: CASKISGLITGELFF
CDR3 DNA: TGTGCCAGCAAAATAAGCGGGCTAATTACCGGGGAGCTGTTTTTT

V gene: TRBV2
J gene: TRBJ2-7
D gene: .
CDR3 length: 12
clone size: .
CDR3 protein: CASTGDAYEQYF
CDR3 DNA: TGTGCCAGCACGGGGGACGCCTACGAGCAGTACTTC

V gene: TRBV3-1/TRBV3-2
J gene: TRBJ2-2
D gene: .
CDR3 length: 15
clone size: .
CDR3 protein: CASSQDPRNTGELFF
CDR3 DNA: TGTGCCAGCAGCCAAGATCCCAGGAACACCGGGGAGCTGTTTTTT

V gene: TRBV5-1
J gene: TRBJ1-5
D gene: TRBD1
CDR3 length: 15
clone size: .
CDR3 protein: CASSPGDRGNQPQHF
CDR3 DNA: TGCGCCAGCAGCCCCGGGGACAGGGGGAATCAGCCCCAGCATTTT

V gene: TRBV28
J gene: TRBJ1-5
D gene: .
CDR3 length: 15
clone size: .
CDR3 protein: CASSFGGDGNQPQHF
CDR3 DNA: TGTGCCAGCAGTTTTGGGGGGGATGGCAATCAGCCCCAGCATTTT

V gene: TRBV2
J gene: TRBJ2-7
D gene: TRBD1
CDR3 length: 13
clone size: .
CDR3 protein: CASGGDRGYEQYF
CDR3 DNA: TGTGCCAGCGGAGGGGACAGGGGTTACGAGCAGTACTTC

V gene: TRBV5-1
J gene: TRBJ2-7
D gene: TRBD1
CDR3 length: 14
clone size: .
CDR3 protein: CASSRDRVFDEQYF
CDR3 DNA: TGCGCCAGCAGCAGGGACAGGGTATTCGACGAGCAGTACTTC

V gene: TRBV5-1
J gene: TRBJ2-7
D gene: TRBD1
CDR3 length: 15
clone size: .
CDR3 protein: CASSSHRDRVYEQYF
CDR3 DNA: TGCGCCAGCAGCTCTCACCGGGACAGGGTGTACGAGCAGTACTTC

V gene: TRBV6-5
J gene: TRBJ1-6
D gene: .
CDR3 length: 15
clone size: .
CDR3 protein: CASSTGPFSNSPLHF
CDR3 DNA: TGTGCCAGCAGCACAGGGCCCTTTTCCAATTCACCCCTCCACTTT

V gene: TRBV4-3
J gene: TRBJ2-7
D gene: .
CDR3 length: 19
clone size: .
CDR3 protein: CASSQDFFGGAFSNYEQYF
CDR3 DNA: TGCGCCAGCAGCCAAGATTTTTTTGGCGGGGCCTTTTCAAACTACGAGCAGTACTTC

V gene: TRBV20-1
J gene: TRBJ2-7
D gene: .
CDR3 length: 11
clone size: .
CDR3 protein: CSAKTGYEQYF
CDR3 DNA: TGCAGTGCCAAGACAGGCTACGAGCAGTACTTC

V gene: TRBV5-1
J gene: TRBJ1-4
D gene: .
CDR3 length: 17
clone size: .
CDR3 protein: CASSPRDSAGTNEKLFF
CDR3 DNA: TGCGCCAGCAGCCCCAGGGACTCCGCTGGGACTAATGAAAAACTGTTTTTT

V gene: TRBV18
J gene: TRBJ1-2
D gene: TRBD1
CDR3 length: 15
clone size: few
CDR3 protein: CASSADRGRGYGYTF
CDR3 DNA: TGTGCCAGCTCAGCCGACAGGGGGCGAGGCTATGGCTACACCTTC

V gene: TRBV30
J gene: TRBJ1-5
D gene: TRBD1
CDR3 length: 14
clone size: once
CDR3 protein: CAWTDRGGYQPQHF
CDR3 DNA: TGTGCCTGGACAGACAGGGGGGGGTATCAGCCCCAGCATTTT

V gene: TRBV18
J gene: TRBJ1-6
D gene: .
CDR3 length: 13
clone size: .
CDR3 protein: CASSPLSNSPLHF
CDR3 DNA: TGTGCCAGCTCACCACTCTCCAATTCACCCCTCCACTTT

V gene: TRBV2
J gene: TRBJ2-6
D gene: .
CDR3 length: 17
clone size: .
CDR3 protein: CASSADEVSSGANVLTF
CDR3 DNA: TGTGCCAGCAGTGCAGACGAGGTCAGCTCTGGGGCCAACGTCCTGACTTTC

V gene: TRBV2
J gene: TRBJ2-7
D gene: .
CDR3 length: 12
clone size: .
CDR3 protein: CASSALAYEQYF
CDR3 DNA: TGTGCCAGCAGTGCTTTGGCTTACGAGCAGTACTTC

V gene: TRBV30
J gene: TRBJ1-6
D gene: .
CDR3 length: 14
clone size: .
CDR3 protein: CAWRGGGAGSPLHF
CDR3 DNA: TGTGCCTGGAGGGGAGGGGGGGCTGGATCACCCCTCCACTTT